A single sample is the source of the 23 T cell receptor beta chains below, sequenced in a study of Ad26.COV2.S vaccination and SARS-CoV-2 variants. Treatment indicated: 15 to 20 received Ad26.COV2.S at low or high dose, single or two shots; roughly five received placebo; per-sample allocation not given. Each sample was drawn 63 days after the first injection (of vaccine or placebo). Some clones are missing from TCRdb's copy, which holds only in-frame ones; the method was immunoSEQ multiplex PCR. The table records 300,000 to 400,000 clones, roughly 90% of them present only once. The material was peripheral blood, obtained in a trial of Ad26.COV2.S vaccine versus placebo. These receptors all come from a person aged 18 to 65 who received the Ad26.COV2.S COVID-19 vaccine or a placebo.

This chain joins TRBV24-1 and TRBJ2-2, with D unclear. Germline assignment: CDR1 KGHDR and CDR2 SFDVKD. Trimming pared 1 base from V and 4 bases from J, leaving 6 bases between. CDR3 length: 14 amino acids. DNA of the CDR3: TGTGCCACCAGTGATTTTCCCGGCACCGGGGAGCTGTTTTTT. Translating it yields CATSDFPGTGELFF.

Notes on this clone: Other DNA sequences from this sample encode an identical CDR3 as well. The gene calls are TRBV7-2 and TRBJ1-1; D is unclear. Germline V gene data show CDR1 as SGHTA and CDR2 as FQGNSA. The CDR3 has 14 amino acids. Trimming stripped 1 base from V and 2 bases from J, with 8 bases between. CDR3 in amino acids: CASSLVPGNTEAFF. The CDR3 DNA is TGTGCCAGCAGCTTAGTTCCCGGTAACACTGAAGCTTTCTTT.

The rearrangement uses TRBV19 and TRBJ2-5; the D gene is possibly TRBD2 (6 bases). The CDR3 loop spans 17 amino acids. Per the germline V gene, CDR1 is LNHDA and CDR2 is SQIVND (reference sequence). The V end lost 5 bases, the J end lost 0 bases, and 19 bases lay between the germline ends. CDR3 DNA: TGTGCCAGTAGTGCCCGGGACTCCCCTCCGTACCAAGAGACCCAGTACTTC. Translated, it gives CASSARDSPPYQETQYF.

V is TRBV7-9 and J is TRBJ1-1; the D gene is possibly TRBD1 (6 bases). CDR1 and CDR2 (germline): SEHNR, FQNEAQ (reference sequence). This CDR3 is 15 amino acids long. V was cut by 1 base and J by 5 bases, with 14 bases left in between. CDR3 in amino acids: CASSLVMGGLTEAFF. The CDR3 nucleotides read TGTGCCAGCAGCTTAGTTATGGGGGGGCTTACTGAAGCTTTCTTT.

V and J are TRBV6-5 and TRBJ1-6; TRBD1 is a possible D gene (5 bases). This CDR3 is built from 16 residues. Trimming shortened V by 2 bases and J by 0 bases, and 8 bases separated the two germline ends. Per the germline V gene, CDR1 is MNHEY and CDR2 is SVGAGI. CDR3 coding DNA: TGTGCCAGCAGTTACCGGGGGAGCTCCTATAATTCACCCCTCCACTTT. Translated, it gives CASSYRGSSYNSPLHF.

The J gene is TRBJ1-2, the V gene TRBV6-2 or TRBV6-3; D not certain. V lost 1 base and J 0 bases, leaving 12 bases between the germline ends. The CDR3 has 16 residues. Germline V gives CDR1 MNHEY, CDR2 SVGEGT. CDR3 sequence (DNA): TGTGCCAGCAGTTACTTCGGACGTCTAACTAACTATGGCTACACCTTC. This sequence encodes CASSYFGRLTNYGYTF.

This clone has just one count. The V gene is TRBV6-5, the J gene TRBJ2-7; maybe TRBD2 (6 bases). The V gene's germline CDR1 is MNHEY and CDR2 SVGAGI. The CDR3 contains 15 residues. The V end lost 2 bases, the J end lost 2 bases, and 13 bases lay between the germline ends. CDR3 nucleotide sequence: TGTGCCAGCAGTTACGCGGGGCAACGAGCCTACGAGCAGTACTTC. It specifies CASSYAGQRAYEQYF.

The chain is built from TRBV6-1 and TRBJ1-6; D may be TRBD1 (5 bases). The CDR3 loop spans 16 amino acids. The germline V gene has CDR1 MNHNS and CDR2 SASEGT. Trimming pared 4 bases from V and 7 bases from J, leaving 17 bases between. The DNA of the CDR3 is TGTGCCAGCAGTGCCCGGGCAGGGCTACTCAATTCACCCCTCCACTTT. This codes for CASSARAGLLNSPLHF.

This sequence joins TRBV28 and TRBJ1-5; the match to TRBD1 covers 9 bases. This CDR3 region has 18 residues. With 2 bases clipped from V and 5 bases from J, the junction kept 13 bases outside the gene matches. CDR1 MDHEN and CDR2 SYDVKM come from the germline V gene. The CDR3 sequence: CASSLVRLGTGQDQPQHF. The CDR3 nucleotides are TGTGCCAGCAGTTTAGTGAGGCTCGGGACAGGGCAGGATCAGCCCCAGCATTTT.

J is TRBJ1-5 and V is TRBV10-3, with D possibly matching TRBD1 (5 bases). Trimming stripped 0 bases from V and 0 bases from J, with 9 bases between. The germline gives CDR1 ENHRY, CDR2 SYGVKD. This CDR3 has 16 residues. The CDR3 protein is CAISESVGDSNQPQHF. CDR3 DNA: TGTGCCATCAGTGAGTCGGTGGGGGATAGCAATCAGCCCCAGCATTTT.

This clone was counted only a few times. CDR3 protein: CASSFANTGELFF. Written as DNA, the CDR3 is TGTGCCAGCAGCTTTGCGAACACCGGGGAGCTGTTTTTT. The chain recombines TRBV11-2 with TRBJ2-2, with D unresolved. This CDR3 spans 13 amino acids. Trimming shortened V by 3 bases and J by 0 bases, and 2 bases separated the two germline ends. CDR1 and CDR2 (germline): SGHAT, FQNNGV.

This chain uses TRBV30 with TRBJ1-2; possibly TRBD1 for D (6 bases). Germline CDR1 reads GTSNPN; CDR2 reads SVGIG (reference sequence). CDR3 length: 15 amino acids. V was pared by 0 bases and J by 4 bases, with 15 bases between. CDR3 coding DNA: TGTGCCTGGAGTGTTTTGGGTCGGGACATCTATGGCTACACCTTC. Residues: CAWSVLGRDIYGYTF.

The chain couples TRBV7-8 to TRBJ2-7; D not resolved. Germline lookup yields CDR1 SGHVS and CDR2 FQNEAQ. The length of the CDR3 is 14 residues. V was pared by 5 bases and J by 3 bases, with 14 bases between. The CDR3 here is CASSAQTKGYEQYF. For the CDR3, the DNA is TGTGCCAGCAGCGCCCAGACCAAAGGCTACGAGCAGTACTTC.

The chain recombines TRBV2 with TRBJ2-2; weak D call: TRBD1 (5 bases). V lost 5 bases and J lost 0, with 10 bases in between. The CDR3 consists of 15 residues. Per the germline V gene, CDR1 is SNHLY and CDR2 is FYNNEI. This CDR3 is CASSSQGANTGELFF. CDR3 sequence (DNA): TGTGCCAGCAGTTCGCAGGGTGCGAACACCGGGGAGCTGTTTTTT.

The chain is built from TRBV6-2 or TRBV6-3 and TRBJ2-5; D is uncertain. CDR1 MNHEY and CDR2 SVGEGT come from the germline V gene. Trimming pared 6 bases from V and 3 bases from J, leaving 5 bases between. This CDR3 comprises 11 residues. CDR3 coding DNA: TGTGCCAGCAGCCCCAAAGAGACCCAGTACTTC. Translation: CASSPKETQYF.

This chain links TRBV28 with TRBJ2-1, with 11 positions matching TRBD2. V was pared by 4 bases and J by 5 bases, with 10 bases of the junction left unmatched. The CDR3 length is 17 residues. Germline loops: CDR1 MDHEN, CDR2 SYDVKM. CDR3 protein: CASSSLAGGRGNNEQFF. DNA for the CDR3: TGTGCCAGCAGTTCGCTAGCGGGAGGCCGAGGTAACAATGAGCAGTTCTTC.

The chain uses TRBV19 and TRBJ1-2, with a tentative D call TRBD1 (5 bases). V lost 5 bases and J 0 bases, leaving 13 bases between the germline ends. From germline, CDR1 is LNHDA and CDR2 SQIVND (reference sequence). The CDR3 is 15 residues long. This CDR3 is CASSSSSTANYGYTF. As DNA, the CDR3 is TGTGCCAGTAGTTCCTCGTCGACAGCTAACTATGGCTACACCTTC.

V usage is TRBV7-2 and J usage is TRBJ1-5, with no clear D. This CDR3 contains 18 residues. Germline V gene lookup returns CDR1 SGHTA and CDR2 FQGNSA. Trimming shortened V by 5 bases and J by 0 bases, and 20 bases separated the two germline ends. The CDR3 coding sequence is TGTGCCAGCAGCCCGAATCTTTTAAGGGTATATAGCAATCAGCCCCAGCATTTT. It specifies CASSPNLLRVYSNQPQHF.

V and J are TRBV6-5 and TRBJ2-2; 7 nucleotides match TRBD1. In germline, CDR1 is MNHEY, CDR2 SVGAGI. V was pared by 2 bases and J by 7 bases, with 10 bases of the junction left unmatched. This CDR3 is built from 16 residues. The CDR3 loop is CASSYGETGSNGELFF. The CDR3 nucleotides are TGTGCCAGCAGTTACGGCGAGACAGGGTCTAACGGGGAGCTGTTTTTT.

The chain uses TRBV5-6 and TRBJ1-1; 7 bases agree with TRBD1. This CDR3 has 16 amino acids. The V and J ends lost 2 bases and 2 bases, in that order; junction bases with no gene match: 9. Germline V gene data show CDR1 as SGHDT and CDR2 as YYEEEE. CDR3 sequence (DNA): TGTGCCAGCAGCTTCGGCCAGGGGGTGGTTAACACTGAAGCTTTCTTT. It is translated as CASSFGQGVVNTEAFF. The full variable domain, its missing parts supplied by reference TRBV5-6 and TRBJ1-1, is DAGVTQSPTHLIKTRGQQVTLRCSPKSGHDTVSWYQQALGQGPQFIFQYYEEEERQRGNFPDRFSGHQFPNYSSELNVNALLLGDSALYLCASSFGQGVVNTEAFFGQGTRLTVV.

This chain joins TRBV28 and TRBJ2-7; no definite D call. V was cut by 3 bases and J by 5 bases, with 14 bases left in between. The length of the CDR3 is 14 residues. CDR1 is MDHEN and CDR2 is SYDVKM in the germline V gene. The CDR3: CASSFSSGFHEQYV. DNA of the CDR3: TGTGCCAGCAGTTTCTCATCCGGGTTCCACGAGCAGTACGTC.

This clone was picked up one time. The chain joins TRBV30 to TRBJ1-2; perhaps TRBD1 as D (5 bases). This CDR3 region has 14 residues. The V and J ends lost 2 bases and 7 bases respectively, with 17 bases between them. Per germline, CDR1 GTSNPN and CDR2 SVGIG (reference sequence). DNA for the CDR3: TGTGCCTGGAGTAGCGTAGGGGAATGGTTTGGCTACACCTTC. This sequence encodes CAWSSVGEWFGYTF.

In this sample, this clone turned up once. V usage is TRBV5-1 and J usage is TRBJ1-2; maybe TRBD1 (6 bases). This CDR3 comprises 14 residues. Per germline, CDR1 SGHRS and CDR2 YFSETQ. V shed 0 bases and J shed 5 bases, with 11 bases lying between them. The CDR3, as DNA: TGCGCCAGCAGCTTGGAAGGGGGGAGTTATGGCTACACCTTC. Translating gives CASSLEGGSYGYTF.